This TCR beta chain comes out of a study of T cells expressing NK-cell markers. Study background: Sorted T-cell subsets CD3+CD56+NKG2C+, CD3+CD56+NKG2C- and CD3+CD56-NKG2C+ were TCR beta-sequenced. Regarding the study as a whole: Leadership of the CD3+CD56-NKG2C+ fraction also belonged to these clonotypes in a handful of donors.

TCRdb reprocessed the 5' RACE reads and reports one entry per CDR3 protein, with no DNA. The table lists about 460,000 distinct CDR3 sequences. A note on this clonotype: Its antigen is unknown.

The CDR3 is 14 residues long. Germline-derived CDR1 and CDR2 are SGHAT and FQNNGV. Specimen: blood T cells: a sorted CD56 or NKG2C T cell subset, CD4+ or CD8+ T cells, or bulk PBMC T cells (not recorded which). The chain carries TRBV11-2 and TRBJ2-1; TCRdb's D gene call, TRBD2, goes unchecked for lack of DNA. This receptor was obtained from a woman aged 50 to 60 in good health. Here the CDR3 reads CASSPRAGPDEQFF.